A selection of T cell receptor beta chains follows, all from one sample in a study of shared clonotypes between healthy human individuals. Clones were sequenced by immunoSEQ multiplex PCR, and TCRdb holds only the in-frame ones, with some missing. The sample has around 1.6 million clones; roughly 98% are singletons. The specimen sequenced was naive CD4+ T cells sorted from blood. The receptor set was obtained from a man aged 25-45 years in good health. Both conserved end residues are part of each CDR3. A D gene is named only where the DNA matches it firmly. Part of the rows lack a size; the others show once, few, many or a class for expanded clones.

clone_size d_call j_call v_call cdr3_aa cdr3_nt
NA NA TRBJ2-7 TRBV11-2 CASSLDRGLTYEQYF TGTGCCAGCAGCTTAGATCGGGGCTTAACCTACGAGCAGTACTTC
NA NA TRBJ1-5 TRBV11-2 CASSLEVEQPQHF TGTGCCAGCAGCTTAGAGGTGGAACAGCCCCAGCATTTT
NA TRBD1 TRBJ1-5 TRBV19 CASSGRKTGVGNQPQHF TGTGCCAGTAGTGGTAGAAAGACAGGGGTTGGCAATCAGCCCCAGCATTTT
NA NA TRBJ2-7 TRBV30 CAWSPNTVGEQYF TGTGCCTGGAGCCCGAATACGGTCGGGGAGCAGTACTTC
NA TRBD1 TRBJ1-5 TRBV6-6 CASSYDRAGNQPQHF TGTGCCAGCAGTTACGACAGGGCTGGCAATCAGCCCCAGCATTTT
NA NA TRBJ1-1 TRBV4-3 CASSQDAVGGTEAFF TGCGCCAGCAGCCAAGACGCGGTGGGGGGCACTGAAGCTTTCTTT
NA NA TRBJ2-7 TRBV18 CASSPINEQYF TGTGCCAGCTCACCAATAAACGAGCAGTACTTC
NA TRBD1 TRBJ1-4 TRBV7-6 CASSPGQGATNEKLFF TGTGCCAGCAGCCCAGGACAGGGGGCAACTAATGAAAAACTGTTTTTT
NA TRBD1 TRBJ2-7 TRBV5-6 CASSLERGLNEQYF TGTGCCAGCAGCTTAGAAAGGGGGCTCAACGAGCAGTACTTC
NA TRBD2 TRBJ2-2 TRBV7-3 CASSLAGAHTGELFF TGTGCCAGCAGCTTAGCGGGAGCTCACACCGGGGAGCTGTTTTTT
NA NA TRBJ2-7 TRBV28 CASSPTQGQGPYEQYF TGTGCCAGCAGTCCCACCCAGGGGCAGGGTCCTTACGAGCAGTACTTC
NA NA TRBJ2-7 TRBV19 CASSSYYEQYF TGTGCCAGTAGTTCTTACTACGAGCAGTACTTC
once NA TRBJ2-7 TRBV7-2 CASCEGRYSYEQYF TGTGCCAGCTGTGAGGGCAGATACTCCTACGAGCAGTACTTC
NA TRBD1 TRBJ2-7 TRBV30 CAWARTGGKQYF TGTGCCTGGGCCAGGACAGGAGGAAAGCAGTACTTC
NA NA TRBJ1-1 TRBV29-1 CSVEELAGNTEAFF TGCAGCGTTGAAGAATTGGCAGGGAACACTGAAGCTTTCTTT
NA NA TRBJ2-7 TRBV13 CASSLGAGGYSNEQYF TGTGCCAGCAGCTTAGGAGCGGGCGGGTATTCCAACGAGCAGTACTTC
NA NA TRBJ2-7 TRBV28 CASSSRDMAYEQYF TGTGCCAGCAGTTCCCGGGACATGGCCTACGAGCAGTACTTC
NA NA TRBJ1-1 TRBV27 CASSSTGTEAFF TGTGCCAGCAGCTCCACCGGGACAGAAGCTTTCTTT
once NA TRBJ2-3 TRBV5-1 CASSFEGDTQYF TGCGCCAGCAGCTTCGAAGGAGATACGCAGTATTTT
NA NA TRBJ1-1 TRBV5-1 CASSFDRVNTEAFF TGCGCCAGCAGCTTCGACAGAGTGAACACTGAAGCTTTCTTT